The sequence of this TCR beta chain was determined in a study of T-cell memory formation after mild COVID-19. CDR1 and CDR2 from the germline V gene are DFQATT and SNEGSKA (reference sequence). This CDR3 has 15 residues. Trimming stripped 1 base from V and 5 bases from J, with 14 bases between. The authors produced TCR alpha and TCR beta cDNA libraries with sample barcodes and UMIs by 5'RACE using constant-segment primers. TCRdb itself ran the 5' RACE reads through MiXCR, one entry per CDR3 protein. The sample shows 300,000 to 400,000 distinct CDR3 sequences, approximately 15% of them seen only once.

Sequenced input: PBMCs or a T cell subset sorted from them (not recorded which). This receptor was identified in a young man who had mild COVID-19 (a few samples of this study predate the infection). Cell type and time point are not known. This chain uses TRBV20-1 with TRBJ1-4; unclear D gene. CDR3 coding DNA: TGCAGTGCTAGAGCTATCGGGAATTCAAATGAAAAACTGTTTTTT. Translation gives CSARAIGNSNEKLFF.